Shown below are 21 T cell receptor beta chains from a single sample sequenced in a study of T cell responses to AZD1222 COVID-19 vaccine. TCRdb keeps only in-frame clones here, not all; method: immunoSEQ multiplex PCR. The data hold about 130,000 clones, with roughly 87% observed a single time. The sample was peripheral blood, taken 28 days after the second AZD1222 dose. These receptors came from an adult who received the AZD1222 COVID-19 vaccine.

The chain recombines TRBV5-1 with TRBJ1-2, with D perhaps TRBD1 (5 bases). Trimming cost V 8 bases and J 8 bases, with 28 bases left between them. The CDR3 has 16 amino acids. CDR1 and CDR2 from the germline V gene are SGHRS and YFSETQ. Here the CDR3 DNA reads TGCGCCAGTCAGGACGCCCGGGACGGGGGTTTAGGAGGCTACACCTTC. Its translation is CASQDARDGGLGGYTF.

This rearrangement joins TRBV4-2 to TRBJ2-1, with 10 nucleotides matching TRBD1. Germline values: CDR1 LGHNA, CDR2 YNFKEQ. The CDR3 totals 13 residues. After removal of 1 base from V and 15 bases from J, the junction contained 6 bases not matched to a gene. The CDR3 DNA reads as TGTGCCAGCAGCCAAGCAACCGGGACAGGGGCGTTCTTC. Its protein is CASSQATGTGAFF.

The CDR3 region has the DNA TGTGCCAGCAGACGTACCGGGACAGGGCTTGAAAAACTGTTTTTT. Its protein is CASRRTGTGLEKLFF. The chain couples TRBV2 to TRBJ1-4; 9 bases match TRBD1. Germline values: CDR1 SNHLY, CDR2 FYNNEI. The CDR3 is 15 amino acids. The ends lost 6 bases at V and 7 bases at J; junction bases unmatched: 9.

The J gene is TRBJ1-2, the V gene TRBV5-1; D possibly corresponds to TRBD1 (5 bases). CDR3 length: 12 amino acids. The germline V and J ends were trimmed by 3 bases and 5 bases, with 8 bases remaining between them. In germline, CDR1 is SGHRS, CDR2 YFSETQ. The CDR3 nucleotides read TGCGCCAGCAGCTCACAGGAGTATGGCTACACCTTC. As protein: CASSSQEYGYTF.

V and J are TRBV6-5 and TRBJ1-5, with no clear D. Germline values: CDR1 MNHEY, CDR2 SVGAGI. The CDR3 length is 14 residues. The V end was cut by 5 bases, the J end by 1 base, with 9 bases between. In DNA, the CDR3 is TGTGCCAGCAGTCAGCAGACGAGCAATCAGCCCCAGCATTTT. This codes for CASSQQTSNQPQHF.

V and J are TRBV4-1 and TRBJ1-4; D is possibly TRBD1 (5 bases). Germline values: CDR1 MGHRA, CDR2 YSYEKL. Trimming stripped 4 bases from V and 6 bases from J, with 18 bases between. The CDR3 extends over 16 amino acids. CDR3 protein: CASSPPPEGEYEKLFF. In nucleotides, the CDR3 is TGCGCCAGCAGCCCTCCGCCAGAAGGGGAGTATGAAAAACTGTTTTTT.

The V and J genes are TRBV6-6 and TRBJ1-1, with unresolved D. Trimming removed 0 bases at V and 3 bases at J, with 5 bases between. The germline V gene encodes CDR1 MNHNY and CDR2 SVGAGI (reference sequence). This CDR3 spans 13 amino acids. The CDR3 loop is CASSYSRYTEAFF. The CDR3 DNA reads TGTGCCAGCAGTTACTCACGTTACACTGAAGCTTTCTTT.

In this sample, this clone turned up once. The V gene is TRBV2, the J gene TRBJ1-4; weak D call: TRBD1 (5 bases). The CDR3 is 16 amino acids. The V gene lost 3 bases and the J gene lost 8 bases, with 19 bases spanning the gap. The V gene's germline CDR1 is SNHLY and CDR2 FYNNEI. The CDR3 nucleotides are TGTGCCAGCAGTGAGCTGGGAATAGGGTGGGACGAAAAACTGTTTTTT. Protein product: CASSELGIGWDEKLFF.

In its sample, this clone was seen a few times. The chain combines TRBV5-1 with TRBJ1-3; unclear D gene. V was cut by 1 base and J by 1 base, with 12 bases left in between. From germline, CDR1 is SGHRS and CDR2 YFSETQ. The CDR3 is made up of 16 amino acids. In DNA, the CDR3 is TGCGCCAGCAGCTTGAGTCCCGGGAGTTCTGGAAACACCATATATTTT. Amino acids: CASSLSPGSSGNTIYF.

The chain joins TRBV29-1 to TRBJ2-1; D remains ambiguous. The V end was cut by 7 bases, the J end by 2 bases, with 9 bases between. In germline, CDR1 is SQVTM, CDR2 ANQGSEA. The CDR3 runs 12 residues. The CDR3 protein is CSAGRTYNEQFF. In nucleotides, the CDR3 is TGCAGCGCCGGACGGACCTACAATGAGCAGTTCTTC.

This rearrangement joins TRBV10-2 to TRBJ1-6, with no clear D. Germline CDR1 is WSHSY and CDR2 is SAAADI. The CDR3 is 14 amino acids. V was pared by 3 bases and J by 8 bases, with 11 bases between. CDR3 nucleotides: TGCGCCAGCAGTGAAACGGGATTGCATTCACCCCTCCACTTT. Its protein product is CASSETGLHSPLHF.

V is TRBV5-5 and J is TRBJ1-1; D might be TRBD1 (6 bases). Trimming stripped 2 bases from V and 6 bases from J, with 14 bases between. The germline CDR1 and CDR2 sequences are SGHKS and YYEKEE (reference sequence). CDR3 length: 14 residues. The chain's CDR3 is CASSLPTGRAEAFF. The CDR3 nucleotides read TGTGCCAGCAGCTTACCAACAGGGAGGGCTGAAGCTTTCTTT.

This rearrangement joins TRBV5-6 to TRBJ1-1; D is ambiguous. From germline, CDR1 is SGHDT and CDR2 YYEEEE. The CDR3 covers 12 residues. V lost 1 base to trimming and J lost 6 bases, with 7 bases between them. The CDR3 spells CASSLRGSEAFF. The CDR3 region has the DNA TGTGCCAGCAGCTTGAGAGGGTCTGAAGCTTTCTTT.

There are a few counts of this clone. The chain is built from TRBV5-4 and TRBJ1-1; no clear D. Trimming cost V 4 bases and J 1 base, with 8 bases left between them. Germline CDR1 is SGHNT and CDR2 is YYREEE (reference sequence). This CDR3 is 13 amino acids long. This CDR3 reads CASSRTGNTEAFF. In DNA, the CDR3 is TGTGCCAGCAGCCGGACGGGGAACACTGAAGCTTTCTTT.

This chain links TRBV19 with TRBJ1-2, with a tentative D call TRBD1 (5 bases). Germline lookup yields CDR1 LNHDA and CDR2 SQIVND (reference sequence). This CDR3 has 15 residues. Trimming took 2 bases from V and 6 from J, leaving 16 bases between them. The CDR3 DNA reads TGTGCCAGTAGTATAAATGAGGGGTCGGAGAATGGCTACACCTTC. Its translation: CASSINEGSENGYTF.

This sequence joins TRBV20-1 and TRBJ1-2; D remains unclear. The CDR3 runs to 12 residues. Per the germline V gene, CDR1 is DFQATT and CDR2 is SNEGSKA (reference sequence). Trimming took 3 bases from V and 0 from J, leaving 5 bases between them. The CDR3 nucleotides read TGCAGTGCTAGTCGTGCTAACTATGGCTACACCTTC. Translated: CSASRANYGYTF.

The chain is built from TRBV6-5 and TRBJ1-2; D unresolved. The CDR3 extends over 13 amino acids. Germline V gene data show CDR1 as MNHEY and CDR2 as SVGAGI. V lost 4 bases, J lost 10 bases, and 16 bases lay in between. In DNA form, the CDR3 reads TGTGCCAGCAGTTCCCTCGGGGTCTTAGACTACACCTTC. Translation gives CASSSLGVLDYTF.

The chain has TRBV5-1 and TRBJ1-3; D not resolved. Trimming took off 2 bases at V and 2 bases at J, with 5 bases between the two ends. Germline lookup yields CDR1 SGHRS and CDR2 YFSETQ. The CDR3 extends over 13 amino acids. The DNA for the CDR3 is TGCGCCAGCAGCTTCGCCCCTGGAAACACCATATATTTT. This translates into CASSFAPGNTIYF.

This clone was counted only a few times. The chain couples TRBV14 to TRBJ2-1; 11 positions match TRBD2. This CDR3 spans 12 amino acids. V was clipped by 4 bases and J by 12 bases; unmatched bases: 2. Germline-derived CDR1 and CDR2 are SGHDN and FVKESK. Here the CDR3 DNA reads TGTGCCAGCAGCCTCCTAGCGGGAGGGCAGTTCTTC. It yields the protein CASSLLAGGQFF.

This clone has a handful of counts. The J gene is TRBJ2-1, the V gene TRBV14, with D perhaps matching TRBD2 (6 bases). Germline-derived CDR1 and CDR2 are SGHDN and FVKESK. The length of the CDR3 is 16 residues. Trimming removed 1 base at V and 6 bases at J, with 16 bases between. The CDR3 reads CASSQVLAYLANEQFF. CDR3 nucleotides: TGTGCCAGCAGCCAAGTGCTAGCGTATTTGGCCAATGAGCAGTTCTTC.

The V gene is TRBV5-1, the J gene TRBJ2-3; no clear D gene. The germline V gene encodes CDR1 SGHRS and CDR2 YFSETQ. Between the trimmed V and J ends, which lost 3 bases and 1 base, there was a span of 6 bases. The CDR3 is 13 amino acids. The CDR3 DNA is TGCGCCAGCAGCTATACGGGCACAGATACGCAGTATTTT. Its translation is CASSYTGTDTQYF.